This TCR beta chain originates from a study of CD8+ T cells in alopecia areata. On the study more broadly: It was oral tofacitinib, at 5 to 10 mg twice daily, that treated patients received.

Study-wide results and caveats: Sequenced scalp T cells also include alphabeta T cells resident in normal skin. For lesional scalp, especially alopecia totalis/universalis, clonality was higher than in normal scalp.

The sequencing template was cDNA reverse transcribed from extracted RNA. Assay used: immunoSEQ multiplex PCR; TCRdb lists only in-frame clones, some missing. This sample carries about 140,000 clones, about 51% of them seen once, and the ten largest clones take less than 1%. Trimming pared 1 base from V and 2 bases from J, leaving 9 bases between. The CDR3 runs 14 residues. Germline lookup yields CDR1 SGHRS and CDR2 YFSETQ. With respect to this clone: Its antigen remains unidentified.

This clonotype was obtained from a human donor with alopecia areata. The chain joins TRBV5-1 to TRBJ2-5, with TRBD2 as a possible D gene (6 bases). This specimen consisted of CD4+ T cells sorted from blood, obtained at week 0. The CDR3 DNA is TGCGCCAGCAGCTTGACTAGCCGACAAGAGACCCAGTACTTC. Protein: CASSLTSRQETQYF.